Below, 21 T cell receptor beta chains from the same sample are listed, as sequenced in a study of metastatic and nonmetastatic thyroid tumors. TCRdb re-clonotyped the PCR reads through MiXCR. This table has under 30,000 clones, roughly 19% appearing once. Thyroid surgery took place with no prior treatment in any patient. Sequencing was carried out using blood. These receptors were collected from a female donor with papillary thyroid cancer or a benign thyroid nodule (not recorded which). Some clones in this sample may be carry-over from other donors' samples.

This clone was observed many times. This chain uses TRBV2 with TRBJ1-1; D gene ambiguous. The germline gives CDR1 SNHLY, CDR2 FYNNEI. V was shortened by 7 bases and J by 7 bases, with 10 bases between the two germline ends. This CDR3 comprises 11 residues. DNA of the CDR3: TGTGCCAGCACCGAAGGTTTTGAAGCTTTCTTT. Its translation: CASTEGFEAFF.

This clone showed up many times. This chain joins TRBV5-8 and TRBJ1-1; 8 bases line up with TRBD1. The CDR3 consists of 14 residues. In germline, CDR1 is SGHTS, CDR2 YDEGEE. The trim removed 4 bases at V and 3 bases at J, leaving 5 bases unmatched. For the CDR3, the DNA is TGTGCCAGCAGCAACCAGGGGGCGGACACTGAAGCTTTCTTT. It yields the protein CASSNQGADTEAFF. The variable domain in full, completed from reference TRBV5-8 and TRBJ1-1, reads EAGVTQSPTHLIKTRGQQATLRCSPISGHTSVYWYQQALGLGLQFLLWYDEGEERNRGNFPPRFSGRQFPNYSSELNVNALELEDSALYLCASSNQGADTEAFFGQGTRLTVV.

A few counts support this clone. V is TRBV10-1 and J is TRBJ2-3, with TRBD2 matching 7 bases. V dropped 4 bases and J dropped 2; count of bases not matched to a gene: 3. CDR1 and CDR2 (germline): WNHNN, SYGVQD (reference sequence). This CDR3 is 14 amino acids long. The CDR3 DNA follows: TGCGCCAGCAGTGGCGGGGGAAACACAGATACGCAGTATTTT. It encodes CASSGGGNTDTQYF.

This clone was detected many times. This chain joins TRBV19 and TRBJ2-1, with TRBD2 matching 13 bases. Germline assignment: CDR1 LNHDA and CDR2 SQIVND (reference sequence). CDR3 length: 16 residues. V lost 5 bases to trimming and J lost 2 bases; unmatched junction nucleotides: 3. CDR3 bases: TGTGCCAGTAGTGAAGGACTAGCGGGAGCCTACAATGAGCAGTTCTTC. Translated, it gives CASSEGLAGAYNEQFF.

This clone was seen only a few times. No conserved phenylalanine or tryptophan is present at the end of the CDR3, so a read error is the likely explanation. The V call is TRBV11-2, the J call TRBJ2-6, with 7 bases that match TRBD1. From germline, CDR1 is SGHAT and CDR2 FQNNGV. The CDR3 contains 14 residues. The CDR3 spells CVSSSRQGGNVLTL. The CDR3 nucleotides are TGTGTCAGCAGCTCTCGACAGGGTGGCAACGTCCTGACTCTC.

Turning to this clone: The same CDR3 arises from other DNA sequences in this sample as well. J is TRBJ2-7 and V is TRBV4-1; a weak D match, TRBD1 (6 bases). CDR1 is MGHRA, CDR2 YSYEKL, per germline. The CDR3 totals 13 residues. The ends were cut back, 3 bases at V and 13 bases at J, with 19 bases in the middle. CDR3 nucleotide sequence: TGCGCCAGCAGCCAGGTTACGGGGCAGGGGCAATACTTC. It codes for CASSQVTGQGQYF.

V gene TRBV2 combines with J gene TRBJ1-3; D might be TRBD1 (5 bases). Trimming stripped 6 bases from V and 3 bases from J, with 18 bases between. CDR3 length: 16 residues. Germline CDR1 is SNHLY and CDR2 is FYNNEI. As DNA, the CDR3 is TGTGCCAGCAGAGGGACGGGCCAGCGGGTTGGAAACACCATATATTTT. Protein sequence: CASRGTGQRVGNTIYF.

This clone was seen at least ten times. V gene TRBV3-1 combines with J gene TRBJ2-7, with D possibly matching TRBD2 (5 bases). This CDR3 spans 15 amino acids. Germline loops: CDR1 LGHDT, CDR2 YNNKEL (reference sequence). V lost 2 bases and J lost 6, with 17 bases in between. CDR3 sequence reads: CASSQRGPHRREQYF. The CDR3 coding sequence is TGTGCCAGCAGCCAACGAGGGCCCCATAGGCGCGAGCAGTACTTC.

This chain links TRBV27 with TRBJ1-5, with unresolved D. V lost 3 bases to trimming and J lost 0 bases, with 15 bases between them. This CDR3 is built from 17 residues. CDR1 is MNHEY, CDR2 SMNVEV, per germline (reference sequence). The CDR3: CASSLRFGINSNQPQHF. CDR3 bases: TGTGCCAGCAGTTTGCGGTTCGGAATTAATAGCAATCAGCCCCAGCATTTT.

The chain has TRBV27 and TRBJ2-2, with TRBD2 identical over 12 bases. Losses at the gene ends were 2 bases for V and 5 bases for J; bases not matched to a gene: 9. The germline V gene has CDR1 MNHEY and CDR2 SMNVEV (reference sequence). CDR3 length: 18 amino acids. This CDR3 is CASSLGSSGGAGTGELFF. CDR3 DNA sequence: TGTGCCAGCAGTTTAGGGTCTAGCGGGGGGGCCGGAACCGGGGAGCTGTTTTTT.

This clone was seen a few times. V is TRBV6-1 and J is TRBJ1-5, with D unclear. The CDR3 spans 12 residues. CDR1 MNHNS and CDR2 SASEGT come from the germline V gene. Trimming took off 8 bases at V and 9 bases at J, with 14 bases between the two ends. The CDR3 loop is CASGRTRGPQHF. The CDR3 DNA reads as TGTGCCAGCGGACGGACTAGAGGGCCCCAGCATTTT.

This clone was found once. Germline is not matched at one junction end, which may reflect a read error. The J gene is TRBJ2-7, the V gene TRBV11-3, with 7 bases that match TRBD1. CDR3 size: 16 residues. The germline CDR1 and CDR2 sequences are SGHNT and YENEEA. The CDR3 is CASSLRRGGGNYEHYF. CDR3 nucleotide sequence: TGTGCCAGCAGCTTAAGGAGAGGGGGCGGAAACTACGAGCATTACTTC.

In this sample, this clone turned up many times. This chain joins TRBV19 and TRBJ1-2, with TRBD1 matching over 7 bases. The CDR3 has 13 amino acids. The germline V gene has CDR1 LNHDA and CDR2 SQIVND (reference sequence). Germline trimming cut 3 bases from V and 2 bases from J; bases unmatched to any gene: 0. CDR3 in DNA: TGTGCCAGTAGTATGGACAGGAACTATGGCTACACCTTC. Translated: CASSMDRNYGYTF.

A note on this clone: One end of the junction does not line up with germline, which may come from a read error. The chain recombines TRBV7-2 with TRBJ2-7; the match to TRBD2 covers 7 bases. The CDR3 length is 15 residues. Germline V gene lookup returns CDR1 SGHTA and CDR2 FQGNSA. CDR3 protein: CAISYRASGTYEQYF. The CDR3 DNA sequence: TGTGCCATCAGCTACCGGGCTAGCGGCACCTACGAGCAGTACTTC.

As regards this clone: This is likely a read error, given that the CDR3 carries no conserved phenylalanine or tryptophan at its end. The DNA is left out, because the CDR3 cannot be placed on it with certainty; the CDR3 is given as TCRdb lists it. The V gene is TRBV6-1, the J gene TRBJ2-5; the table assigns TRBD2, which was not confirmed against the DNA. Germline CDR1 and CDR2: MNHNS and SASEGT. From its first to its last residue, the CDR3 has 15 amino acids. The CDR3 region is CASSELAGGQETKYS.

This clone was recorded at least ten times. The sample has other DNA sequences that encode this CDR3 too. The chain employs TRBV30 and TRBJ2-7; D tentatively reads TRBD1 or TRBD2 (5 bases each). CDR3 length: 13 residues. Germline CDR1 reads GTSNPN; CDR2 reads SVGIG (reference sequence). V lost 3 bases to trimming and J lost 1 base, with 10 bases between them. The CDR3 bases are TGTGCCTGGAGCTGGGACGGTTCCTACGAGCAGTACTTC. As protein: CAWSWDGSYEQYF.

This clone came up many times. The rearrangement joins TRBV24-1 to TRBJ2-2, with D possibly matching TRBD2 (6 bases). The CDR3 is made up of 18 amino acids. Trimming shortened V by 9 bases and J by 6 bases, and 28 bases separated the two germline ends. Germline-derived CDR1 and CDR2 are KGHDR and SFDVKD. The CDR3 region is CATGEAGGSKGLPGELFF. In DNA, the CDR3 is TGTGCCACCGGGGAGGCGGGCGGCAGCAAGGGGCTGCCCGGGGAGCTGTTTTTT.

The chain combines TRBV7-8 with TRBJ2-7, with D maybe TRBD1 (6 bases). Trimming removed 5 bases at V and 1 base at J, with 6 bases between. This CDR3 spans 12 amino acids. Germline CDR1 SGHVS, CDR2 FQNEAQ. For the CDR3, the DNA is TGTGCCAGCAGCGGACAGTCCTACGAGCAGTACTTC. It specifies CASSGQSYEQYF.

The gene calls are TRBV5-1 and TRBJ2-7, with 9 bases lining up with TRBD2. After removal of 0 bases from V and 2 bases from J, the junction contained 6 bases not matched to a gene. This CDR3 has 16 residues. Germline assignment: CDR1 SGHRS and CDR2 YFSETQ. As DNA, the CDR3 is TGCGCCAGCAGCTTGGGGCCGACTAGCGGAACCTACGAGCAGTACTTC. Amino acids: CASSLGPTSGTYEQYF. Variable domain in full (rest from reference TRBV5-1 and TRBJ2-7): KAGVTQTPRYLIKTRGQQVTLSCSPISGHRSVSWYQQTPGQGLQFLFEYFSETQRNKGNFPGRFSGRQFSNSRSEMNVSTLELGDSALYLCASSLGPTSGTYEQYFGPGTRLTVT.

This clone was recorded many times. The chain is built from TRBV12-3 or TRBV12-4 and TRBJ2-3, with D perhaps TRBD1 or TRBD2 (5 bases each). V lost 10 bases and J 8 bases, leaving 10 bases between the germline ends. The CDR3 extends over 10 amino acids. The CDR3 loop is CATRGGTQYF. In nucleotides, the CDR3 is TGTGCCACCCGTGGGGGTACGCAGTATTTT.

There are many counts of this clone. The rearrangement uses TRBV2 and TRBJ2-6, with a weak D call TRBD1 (6 bases). This CDR3 contains 16 residues. Germline assignment: CDR1 SNHLY and CDR2 FYNNEI. V shed 4 bases and J shed 1 base, with 11 bases lying between them. The CDR3 region is CASSGGGTSGANVLTF. CDR3 bases: TGTGCCAGCAGTGGAGGGGGTACTTCTGGGGCCAACGTCCTGACTTTC.